This record covers a single T cell receptor (beta chain). The CDR3 contains 14 residues. In germline, CDR1 is SGHRS, CDR2 YFSETQ. V lost 6 bases to trimming and J lost 6 bases, with 19 bases between them. These data are taken from a study of blood T cell repertoires in COVID-19. About the study: Acute and convalescent COVID-19 specimens originated in the United States, Italy and Spain.

This table comes from immunoSEQ multiplex PCR, and its TCRdb copy is limited to in-frame clones, with some not included. The repertoire holds about 250,000 clones, with approximately 83% as singletons. The TCR sequence derives from a person aged 65 to 79 with COVID-19, enrolled during active disease. Sequencing was performed on peripheral blood. The chain carries TRBV5-1 and TRBJ2-7; D is possibly TRBD2 (6 bases). CDR3 nucleotides: TGCGCCAGCAACGGGCGGGGAGAATCGTCCGAGCAGTACTTC. It codes for CASNGRGESSEQYF. Together with reference TRBV5-1 and TRBJ2-7, the CDR3 gives the full variable domain: KAGVTQTPRYLIKTRGQQVTLSCSPISGHRSVSWYQQTPGQGLQFLFEYFSETQRNKGNFPGRFSGRQFSNSRSEMNVSTLELGDSALYLCASNGRGESSEQYFGPGTRLTVT.